One and the same sample provided the 24 T cell receptor beta chains below, sequenced in a study of blood T cell repertoires in COVID-19. Sequencing was performed with immunoSEQ multiplex PCR; in TCRdb, only in-frame clones are kept and a portion is missing. The sample lists around 300,000 clones; about 90% were seen once. Sample: PBMCs or T cells enriched from blood (not recorded which). These receptors all stem from a woman aged 55-75 years who had recovered from COVID-19.

V usage is TRBV12-3 or TRBV12-4 and J usage is TRBJ2-1; a possible D gene is TRBD2 (6 bases). V was pared by 8 bases and J by 9 bases, with 17 bases between. The CDR3 sequence is 13 residues long. CDR3 DNA: TGTGCCAGCGCGGCGGGCCCGCGGGGTGAGCAGTTCTTC. Translated: CASAAGPRGEQFF.

The chain links TRBV7-9 to TRBJ2-5; D remains unclear. The CDR3 is 14 amino acids. V was shortened by 4 bases and J by 3 bases, with 12 bases between the two germline ends. CDR1 is SEHNR and CDR2 is FQNEAQ in the germline V gene (reference sequence). The CDR3 coding sequence is TGTGCCAGCAGCTCGACGTTCGAGGAAGAGACCCAGTACTTC. Translation: CASSSTFEEETQYF.

V is TRBV13 and J is TRBJ1-1; possibly TRBD1 for D (5 bases). Trimming pared 5 bases from V and 3 bases from J, leaving 16 bases between. The germline CDR1 and CDR2 sequences are PRHDT and FYEKMQ (reference sequence). CDR3 size: 15 residues. DNA for the CDR3: TGTGCCAGCAGCCCCCCCGGGGGATGGGACACTGAAGCTTTCTTT. Translating gives CASSPPGGWDTEAFF.

This sequence joins TRBV27 and TRBJ2-7; D is possibly TRBD1 (6 bases). Germline CDR1 MNHEY, CDR2 SMNVEV (reference sequence). There are 12 residues in the CDR3. V was pared by 3 bases and J by 6 bases, with 9 bases between. The CDR3 bases are TGTGCCAGCAGTTTCACAGGGAGCGAGCAGTACTTC. This sequence encodes CASSFTGSEQYF.

The CDR3 region is CASSEPTGEQFF. CDR3 in DNA: TGCGCCAGCAGCGAGCCGACAGGGGAGCAGTTCTTC. The rearrangement uses TRBV5-1 and TRBJ2-1, with 7 bases lining up with TRBD1. Germline V lookup: CDR1 SGHRS, CDR2 YFSETQ. V lost 4 bases to trimming and J lost 10 bases; unmatched junction nucleotides: 5. The CDR3 sequence is 12 residues long.

A single count supports this clone. The chain employs TRBV28 and TRBJ1-2; D might be TRBD1 (5 bases). The CDR3 runs 14 residues. Trimming removed 6 bases at V and 9 bases at J, with 20 bases between. Germline V gene lookup returns CDR1 MDHEN and CDR2 SYDVKM. The CDR3 protein is CASRPQGAGYRYTF. CDR3 coding DNA: TGTGCCAGCAGACCCCAAGGGGCCGGCTACCGCTACACCTTC.

The chain couples TRBV2 to TRBJ1-2, with 7 bases fitting TRBD1. Per germline, CDR1 SNHLY and CDR2 FYNNEI. CDR3 length: 15 residues. J lost 2 bases, V lost 5 bases, and 8 bases had no gene match. CDR3 sequence: CASSSRQGANYGYTF. Here the CDR3 DNA reads TGTGCCAGCAGTTCCCGACAGGGCGCCAACTATGGCTACACCTTC.

This clone was recorded only once. The V and J genes are TRBV30 and TRBJ2-5; 8 bases map to TRBD1. The germline CDR1 and CDR2 sequences are GTSNPN and SVGIG (reference sequence). This CDR3 has 14 amino acids. V lost 2 bases to trimming and J lost 3 bases; unmatched junction nucleotides: 5. CDR3 residues: CAWSIQGGKETQYF. The CDR3 DNA reads TGTGCCTGGAGTATACAGGGGGGAAAAGAGACCCAGTACTTC.

This sequence joins TRBV30 and TRBJ2-5, with 13 bases aligning to TRBD2. CDR3 size: 13 residues. The V gene end was trimmed by 8 bases and the J gene end by 5 bases; junction bases not matched to a gene: 5. The V gene's germline CDR1 is GTSNPN and CDR2 SVGIG (reference sequence). In DNA, the CDR3 is TGTGCCCTTGGACTAGCGGGAGCGGAGACCCAGTACTTC. This gives the protein CALGLAGAETQYF.

Note on this clone: A far more abundant clone sits one base away, making this likely a read error. This sequence joins TRBV7-9 and TRBJ1-1; 8 bases match TRBD1. The germline V gene has CDR1 SEHNR and CDR2 FQNEAQ (reference sequence). Trimming took 5 bases from V and 0 from J; bases not matched to a gene: 5. The CDR3 runs to 15 residues. In DNA form, the CDR3 reads TGTGCCAGCAGCCAACAGGGGGGGATGAACACTGAAGCTTTCTTT. Residues: CASSQQGGMNTEAFF.

The chain joins TRBV5-1 to TRBJ2-3, with TRBD1 matching 8 bases. CDR1 and CDR2 (germline): SGHRS, YFSETQ. This CDR3 has 16 amino acids. V lost 0 bases, J lost 2 bases, and 5 bases stayed unmatched. The CDR3 spells CASSLGTGRITDTQYF. CDR3 nucleotides: TGCGCCAGCAGCTTGGGGACAGGGAGGATCACAGATACGCAGTATTTT.

This sequence joins TRBV9 and TRBJ1-5; TRBD1 is a possible D gene (5 bases). The CDR3 is 13 amino acids. Trimming removed 5 bases from V and 3 bases from J, with 9 bases in between. Looked up from germline, CDR1 is SGDLS and CDR2 is YYNGEE. CDR3 sequence reads: CASSPGDNQPQHF. The CDR3 DNA follows: TGTGCCAGCAGTCCGGGGGACAATCAGCCCCAGCATTTT.

V and J are TRBV14 and TRBJ1-2; no clear D gene. With 1 base removed from V and 3 bases from J, the gap between germline ends came to 12 bases. Per the germline V gene, CDR1 is SGHDN and CDR2 is FVKESK. CDR3 length equals 15 residues. The CDR3 DNA is TGTGCCAGCAGCCAAGTGGTCCGGGTAGACTATGGCTACACCTTC. Protein sequence: CASSQVVRVDYGYTF. Variable domain in full (rest from reference TRBV14 and TRBJ1-2): EAGVTQFPSHSVIEKGQTVTLRCDPISGHDNLYWYRRVMGKEIKFLLHFVKESKQDESGMPNNRFLAERTGGTYSTLKVQPAELEDSGVYFCASSQVVRVDYGYTFGSGTRLTVV.

The chain employs TRBV5-5 and TRBJ2-2; 9 nucleotides agree with TRBD2. Germline values: CDR1 SGHKS, CDR2 YYEKEE (reference sequence). This CDR3 has 17 amino acids. Trimming at V came to 0 bases and at J to 4 bases, leaving 7 bases not matched to a gene. The CDR3 DNA is TGTGCCAGCAGCTTGGATCCTAGCGGGATGGGCACCGGGGAGCTGTTTTTT. This sequence encodes CASSLDPSGMGTGELFF.

This clone was seen only a few times. CDR3 sequence (DNA): TGTGCCTGGAGGGGGACAGGCGAAGCTTTCTTT. This translates into CAWRGTGEAFF. V is TRBV30 and J is TRBJ1-1, with 8 bases that match TRBD1. This CDR3 comprises 11 residues. Per the germline V gene, CDR1 is GTSNPN and CDR2 is SVGIG (reference sequence). The V segment lost 3 bases and the J segment 8 bases; nucleotides outside the gene matches: 2.

The chain uses TRBV7-9 and TRBJ2-6, with 8 bases aligning to TRBD2. Germline loops: CDR1 SEHNR, CDR2 FQNEAQ (reference sequence). J was trimmed by 2 bases and V by 3 bases; bases with no gene match: 12. CDR3 length equals 19 residues. Written as DNA, the CDR3 is TGTGCCAGCAGCTTTACAGAGACGGCGGGGGGCGCTGGGGCCAACGTCCTGACTTTC. Translation gives CASSFTETAGGAGANVLTF.

This chain links TRBV7-9 with TRBJ1-5; 8 bases match TRBD1. With V trimmed by 5 bases and J by 3 bases, 6 bases remained unmatched. Germline V CDR1 and CDR2: SEHNR, FQNEAQ (reference sequence). The CDR3 is 15 amino acids. Here the CDR3 DNA reads TGTGCCAGCAGCCAGGGGGCGGGGACCAATCAGCCCCAGCATTTT. It is translated as CASSQGAGTNQPQHF.

The table lists this clone with a count of one. This chain joins TRBV7-4 and TRBJ2-7; D remains unclear. This CDR3 is built from 10 residues. Per germline, CDR1 SGHVT and CDR2 SQSDAQ. Trimming removed 5 bases at V and 6 bases at J, with 5 bases between. The DNA for the CDR3 is TGTGCCAGCAGCATCGGCGAGCAGTACTTC. Translated: CASSIGEQYF.

This clone was recorded once. This sequence joins TRBV6-5 and TRBJ2-6; weak D call: TRBD2 (6 bases). This CDR3 is built from 15 residues. V lost 6 bases, J lost 3 bases, and 12 bases lay in between. Germline V CDR1 and CDR2: MNHEY, SVGAGI. The CDR3 DNA follows: TGTGCCAGCAGGGAGGGAGACTATGGGGCCAACGTCCTGACTTTC. As protein: CASREGDYGANVLTF.

The gene calls are TRBV4-1 and TRBJ1-4; D is unresolved. Germline CDR1 MGHRA, CDR2 YSYEKL. The CDR3 spans 16 residues. V was pared by 2 bases and J by 0 bases, with 10 bases between. The CDR3 sequence is CASSQSRGATNEKLFF. DNA for the CDR3: TGCGCCAGCAGCCAATCTCGGGGAGCAACTAATGAAAAACTGTTTTTT.

J is TRBJ1-4 and V is TRBV3-1 (or the pseudogene TRBV3-2); 10 bases line up with TRBD1. Losses at the gene ends were 0 bases for V and 7 bases for J; bases not matched to a gene: 11. This CDR3 has 18 amino acids. Germline V CDR1 and CDR2: LGHDT, YNNKEL (reference sequence). CDR3 amino acids: CASSQDFGTGDMSEKLFF. The CDR3 nucleotides read TGTGCCAGCAGCCAAGATTTTGGGACAGGGGATATGAGTGAAAAACTGTTTTTT.

This rearrangement joins TRBV6-5 to TRBJ1-2; TRBD1 might be the D (5 bases). The germline gives CDR1 MNHEY, CDR2 SVGAGI. The CDR3 totals 16 residues. Trimming shortened V by 4 bases and J by 3 bases, and 18 bases separated the two germline ends. CDR3: CASSSSLPGEYYGYTF. As DNA, the CDR3 is TGTGCCAGCAGTTCCTCCCTGCCGGGGGAGTACTATGGCTACACCTTC.

The chain uses TRBV9 and TRBJ2-3, with 7 bases matching TRBD2. V shed 3 bases, J shed 9 bases, and the junction held 10 bases outside the gene matches. The length of the CDR3 is 14 residues. Per germline, CDR1 SGDLS and CDR2 YYNGEE. The CDR3 is CASSEGPMGGTQYF. As DNA, the CDR3 is TGTGCCAGCAGCGAGGGCCCCATGGGGGGGACGCAGTATTTT. Filled out from reference TRBV9 and TRBJ2-3, the complete variable domain reads DSGVTQTPKHLITATGQRVTLRCSPRSGDLSVYWYQQSLDQGLQFLIQYYNGEERAKGNILERFSAQQFPDLHSELNLSSLELGDSALYFCASSEGPMGGTQYFGPGTRLTVL.

The rearrangement links TRBV28 to TRBJ1-6; D may be TRBD1 (6 bases). The CDR3 is 15 residues long. V was clipped by 4 bases and J by 4 bases, with 11 bases between them. Germline V CDR1 and CDR2: MDHEN, SYDVKM. CDR3 amino acids: CASSSGQSYNSPLHF. The CDR3 DNA reads TGTGCCAGCAGTTCCGGACAGTCTTATAATTCACCCCTCCACTTT.